Sequencing of this T cell receptor (beta chain) was carried out in a study of blood T cell repertoires in COVID-19. The CDR3 extends over 17 amino acids. From germline, CDR1 is SGHNT and CDR2 YYREEE (reference sequence). The J segment lost 1 base and the V segment lost 1 base, leaving 8 bases of the junction unmatched. The authors' processing: It was from reference gene primer amplification that nucleated cell counts were estimated. Profiled with immunoSEQ multiplex PCR; TCRdb holds only in-frame clones, not every one. D and trimming were read from the DNA, whereas the V and J calls and clone size are those reported in that table. The sample lists 55,000 to 65,000 clones, over 75% seen once, with approximately 6.9% in the top ten. This clone was detected only a few times.

The TCR sequence derives from a man aged 55 to 69 with active or convalescent COVID-19. V and J are TRBV5-4 and TRBJ2-5; the match to TRBD2 covers 9 bases. Input material: peripheral blood. The CDR3 loop reads CASSLWPSGTTQETQYF. The CDR3 DNA reads TGTGCCAGCAGCTTGTGGCCTAGCGGGACTACCCAAGAGACCCAGTACTTC.